The source of this T cell receptor beta chain is a study of shared clonotypes between healthy human individuals. Overall study: Donors consisted of two women and a few men between 18 and 49. Study observations and caveats: Clonotype sharing among donors likely depends on sequencing depth.

The V gene lost 6 bases and the J gene lost 7 bases, with 18 bases spanning the gap. This CDR3 comprises 15 residues. Germline V gene data show CDR1 as MNHNS and CDR2 as SASEGT. Measured with immunoSEQ multiplex PCR; TCRdb has only the in-frame clones, and not every one. This sample carries under 2,500,000 clones, approximately 94% of them seen once, and the ten largest clones take over 0.1%. A word on this clone: What it binds is not known.

The TCR originated in a man between 18 and 29 years old in good health. Sequencing was performed on naive CD4+ T cells sorted from blood. Documented subset: CD45RA+ positively selected. This chain joins TRBV6-1 and TRBJ2-2; a weak D match, TRBD2 (7 bases). CDR3 nucleotides: TGTGCCAGCAGCCGGAGGTGGGAGGGGGTCGGGGAGCTGTTTTTT. The encoded protein is CASSRRWEGVGELFF.